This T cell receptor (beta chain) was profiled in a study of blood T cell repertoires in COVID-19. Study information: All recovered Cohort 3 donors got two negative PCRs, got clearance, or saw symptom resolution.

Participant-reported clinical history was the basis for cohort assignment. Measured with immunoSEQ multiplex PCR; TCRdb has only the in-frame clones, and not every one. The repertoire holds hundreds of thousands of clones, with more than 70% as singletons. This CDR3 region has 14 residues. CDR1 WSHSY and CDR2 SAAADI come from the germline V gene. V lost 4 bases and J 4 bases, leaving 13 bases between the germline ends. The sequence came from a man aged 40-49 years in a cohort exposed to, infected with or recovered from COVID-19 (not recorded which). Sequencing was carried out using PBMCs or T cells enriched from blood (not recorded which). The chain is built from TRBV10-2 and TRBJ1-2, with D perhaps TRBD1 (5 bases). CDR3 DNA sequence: TGCGCCAGCAGTGCGGGCCCAGGGTCCTATGGCTACACCTTC. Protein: CASSAGPGSYGYTF.